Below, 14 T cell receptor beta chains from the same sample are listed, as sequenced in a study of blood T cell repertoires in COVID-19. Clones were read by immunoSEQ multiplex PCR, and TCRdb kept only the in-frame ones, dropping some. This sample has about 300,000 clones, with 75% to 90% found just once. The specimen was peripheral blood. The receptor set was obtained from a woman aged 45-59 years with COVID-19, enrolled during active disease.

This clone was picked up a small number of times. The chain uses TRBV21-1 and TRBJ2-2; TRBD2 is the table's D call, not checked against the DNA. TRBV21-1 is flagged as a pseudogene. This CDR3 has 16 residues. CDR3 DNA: TGTGCCAGCAGCAGTAACGGGACTTCTAACACCGGGGAGCTGTTTTTT. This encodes CASSSNGTSNTGELFF.

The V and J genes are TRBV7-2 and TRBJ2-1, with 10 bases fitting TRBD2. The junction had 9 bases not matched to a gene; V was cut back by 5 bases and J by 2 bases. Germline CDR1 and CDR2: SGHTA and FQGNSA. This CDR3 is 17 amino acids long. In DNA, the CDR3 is TGTGCCAGCAGCCGGGGGCCGCTAGCGGGAGCCTACAATGAGCAGTTCTTC. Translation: CASSRGPLAGAYNEQFF.

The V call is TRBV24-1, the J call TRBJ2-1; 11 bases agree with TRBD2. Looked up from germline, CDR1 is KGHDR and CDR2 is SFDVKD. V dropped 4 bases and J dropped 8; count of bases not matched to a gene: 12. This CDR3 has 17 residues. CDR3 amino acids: CATSEGTSGGARDEQFF. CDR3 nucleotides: TGTGCCACCAGTGAGGGGACTAGCGGAGGAGCCAGGGATGAGCAGTTCTTC.

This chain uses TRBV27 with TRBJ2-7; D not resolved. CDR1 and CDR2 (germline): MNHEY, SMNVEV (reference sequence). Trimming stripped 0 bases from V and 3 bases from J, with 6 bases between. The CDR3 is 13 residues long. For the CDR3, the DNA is TGTGCCAGCAGTTTATCCGTAAACTACGAGCAGTACTTC. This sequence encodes CASSLSVNYEQYF.

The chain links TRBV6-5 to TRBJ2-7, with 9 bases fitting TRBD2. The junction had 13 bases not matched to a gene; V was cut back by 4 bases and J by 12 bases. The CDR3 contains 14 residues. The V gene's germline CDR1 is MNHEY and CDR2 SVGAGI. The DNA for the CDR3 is TGTGCCAGCAGTTTCTTAGCGGGAGCATTAAGCCTGTACTTC. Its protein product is CASSFLAGALSLYF.

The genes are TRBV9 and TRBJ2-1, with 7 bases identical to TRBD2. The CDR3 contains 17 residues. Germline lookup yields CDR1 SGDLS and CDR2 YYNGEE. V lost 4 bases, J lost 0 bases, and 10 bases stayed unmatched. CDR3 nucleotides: TGTGCCAGCAGCCCCAAAAGCGGGGCGAGCTCCTACAATGAGCAGTTCTTC. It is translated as CASSPKSGASSYNEQFF.

CDR3 protein: CASSLEAGPYEQYF. The CDR3 coding sequence is TGTGCCAGCAGCTTGGAGGCAGGTCCCTACGAGCAGTACTTC. V usage is TRBV5-6 and J usage is TRBJ2-7, with D unresolved. The CDR3 is 14 residues long. Between the trimmed V and J ends, which lost 0 bases and 2 bases, there was a span of 9 bases. The germline gives CDR1 SGHDT, CDR2 YYEEEE.

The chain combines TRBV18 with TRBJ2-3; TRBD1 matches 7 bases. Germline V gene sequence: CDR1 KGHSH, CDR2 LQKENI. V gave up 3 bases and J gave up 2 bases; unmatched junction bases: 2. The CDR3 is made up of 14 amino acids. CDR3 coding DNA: TGTGCCAGCTCACCCGGACAGGCCACAGATACGCAGTATTTT. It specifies CASSPGQATDTQYF.

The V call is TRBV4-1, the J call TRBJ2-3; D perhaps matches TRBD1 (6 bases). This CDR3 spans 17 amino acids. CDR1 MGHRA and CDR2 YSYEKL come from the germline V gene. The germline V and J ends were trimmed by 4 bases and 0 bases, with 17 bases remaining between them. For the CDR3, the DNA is TGCGCCAGCAGCCCCGGCCAAGGGGGTTCTAGCACAGATACGCAGTATTTT. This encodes CASSPGQGGSSTDTQYF.

Here the CDR3 DNA reads TGTGCCAGCTCATCTGACTCCACGGTCCCTTCGGTCGGCTACACCTTC. Translating it yields CASSSDSTVPSVGYTF. The rearrangement uses TRBV18 and TRBJ1-2, with D hard to call. This CDR3 comprises 16 residues. Trimming removed 5 bases at V and 8 bases at J, with 24 bases between. CDR1 is KGHSH, CDR2 LQKENI, per germline.

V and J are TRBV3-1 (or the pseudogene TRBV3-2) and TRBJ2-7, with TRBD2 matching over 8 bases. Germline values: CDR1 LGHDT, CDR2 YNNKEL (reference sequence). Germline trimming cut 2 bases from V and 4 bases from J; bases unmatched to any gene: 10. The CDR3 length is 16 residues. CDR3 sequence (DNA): TGTGCCAGCAGCCAAACAGGGCGGGAGGCGAAGTACGAGCAGTACTTC. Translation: CASSQTGREAKYEQYF.

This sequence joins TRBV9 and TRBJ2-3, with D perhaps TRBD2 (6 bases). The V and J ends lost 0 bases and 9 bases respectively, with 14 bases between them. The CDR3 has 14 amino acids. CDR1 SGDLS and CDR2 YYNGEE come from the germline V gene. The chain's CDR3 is CASSVVSGVRTQYF. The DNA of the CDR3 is TGTGCCAGCAGCGTAGTCTCGGGGGTGCGGACGCAGTATTTT.

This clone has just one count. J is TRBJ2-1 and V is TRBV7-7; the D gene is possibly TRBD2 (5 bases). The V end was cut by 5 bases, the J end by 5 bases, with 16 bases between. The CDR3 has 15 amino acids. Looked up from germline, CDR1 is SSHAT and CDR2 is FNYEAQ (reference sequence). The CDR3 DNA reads TGTGCCAGCAGCCCGGGATCGCCCAAGAACAATGAGCAGTTCTTC. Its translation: CASSPGSPKNNEQFF.

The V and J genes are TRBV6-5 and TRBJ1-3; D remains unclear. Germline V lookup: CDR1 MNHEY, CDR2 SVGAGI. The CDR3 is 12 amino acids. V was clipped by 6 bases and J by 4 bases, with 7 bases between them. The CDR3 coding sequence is TGTGCCAGCAGAAACTACGGAAACACCATATATTTT. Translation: CASRNYGNTIYF.